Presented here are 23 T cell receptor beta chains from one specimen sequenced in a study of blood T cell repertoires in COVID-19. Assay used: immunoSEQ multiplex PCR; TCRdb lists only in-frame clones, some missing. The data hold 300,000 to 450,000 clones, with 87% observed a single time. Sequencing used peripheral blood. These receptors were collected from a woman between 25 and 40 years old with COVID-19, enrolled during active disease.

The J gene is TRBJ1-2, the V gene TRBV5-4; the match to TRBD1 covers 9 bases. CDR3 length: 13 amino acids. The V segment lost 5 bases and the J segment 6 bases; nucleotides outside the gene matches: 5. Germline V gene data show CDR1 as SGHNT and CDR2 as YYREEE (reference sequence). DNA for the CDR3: TGTGCCAGCAGGGGGACAGGGCGTGATGGCTACACCTTC. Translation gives CASRGTGRDGYTF.

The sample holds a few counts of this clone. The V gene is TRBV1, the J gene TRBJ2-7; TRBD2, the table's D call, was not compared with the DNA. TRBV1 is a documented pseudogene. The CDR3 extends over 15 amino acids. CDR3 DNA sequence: TGCACCAGGATCCTTGGACTAGCGGGAGTCTACGAGCAGTACTTC. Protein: CTRILGLAGVYEQYF.

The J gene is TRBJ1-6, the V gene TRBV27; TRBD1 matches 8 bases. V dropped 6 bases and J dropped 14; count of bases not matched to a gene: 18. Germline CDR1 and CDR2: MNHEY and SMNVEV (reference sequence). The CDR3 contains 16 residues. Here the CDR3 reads CASSPSPGQEILTLHF. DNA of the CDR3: TGTGCCAGCAGCCCTTCCCCGGGACAGGAAATTTTAACCCTCCACTTT.

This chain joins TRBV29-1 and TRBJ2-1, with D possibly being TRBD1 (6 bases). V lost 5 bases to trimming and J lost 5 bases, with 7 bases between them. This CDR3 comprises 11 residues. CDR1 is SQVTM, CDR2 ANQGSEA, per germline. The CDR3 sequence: CSVTGNNEQFF. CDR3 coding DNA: TGCAGCGTTACAGGGAACAATGAGCAGTTCTTC.

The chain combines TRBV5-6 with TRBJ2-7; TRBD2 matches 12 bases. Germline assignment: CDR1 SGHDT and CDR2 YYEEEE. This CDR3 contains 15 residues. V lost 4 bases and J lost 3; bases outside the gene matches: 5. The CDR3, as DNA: TGTGCCAGCAGCCCCGGACTAGCGGGGAACTACGAGCAGTACTTC. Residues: CASSPGLAGNYEQYF.

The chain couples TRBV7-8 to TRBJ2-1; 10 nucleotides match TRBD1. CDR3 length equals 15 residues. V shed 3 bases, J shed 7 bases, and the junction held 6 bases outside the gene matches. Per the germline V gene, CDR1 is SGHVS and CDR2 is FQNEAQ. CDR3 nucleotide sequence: TGTGCCAGCAGCTTGGGGGGACAGGGGTCTAATGAGCAGTTCTTC. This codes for CASSLGGQGSNEQFF. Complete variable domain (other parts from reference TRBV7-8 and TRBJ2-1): GAGVSQSPRYKVAKRGQDVALRCDPISGHVSLFWYQQALGQGPEFLTYFQNEAQLDKSGLPSDRFFAERPEGSVSTLKIQRTQQEDSAVYLCASSLGGQGSNEQFFGPGTRLTVL.

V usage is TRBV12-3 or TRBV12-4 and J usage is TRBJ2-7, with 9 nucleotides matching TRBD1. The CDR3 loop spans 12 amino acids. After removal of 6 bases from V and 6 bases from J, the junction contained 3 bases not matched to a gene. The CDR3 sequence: CASSQTGGEQYF. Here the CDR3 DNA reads TGTGCCAGCAGCCAGACAGGGGGCGAGCAGTACTTC.

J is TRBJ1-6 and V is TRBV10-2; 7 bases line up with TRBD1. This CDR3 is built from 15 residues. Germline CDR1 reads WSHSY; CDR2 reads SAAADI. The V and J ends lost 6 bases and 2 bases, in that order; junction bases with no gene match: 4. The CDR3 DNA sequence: TGCGCCAGCAGCGACAGGGCAACCTATAATTCACCCCTCCACTTT. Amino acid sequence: CASSDRATYNSPLHF.

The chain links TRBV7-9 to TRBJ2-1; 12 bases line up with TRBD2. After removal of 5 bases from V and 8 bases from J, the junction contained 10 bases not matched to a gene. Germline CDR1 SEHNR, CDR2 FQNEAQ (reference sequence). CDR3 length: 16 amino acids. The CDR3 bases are TGTGCCAGCAGCCCATCAACGGGACTAGCGGGTTATGAGCAGTTCTTC. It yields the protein CASSPSTGLAGYEQFF.

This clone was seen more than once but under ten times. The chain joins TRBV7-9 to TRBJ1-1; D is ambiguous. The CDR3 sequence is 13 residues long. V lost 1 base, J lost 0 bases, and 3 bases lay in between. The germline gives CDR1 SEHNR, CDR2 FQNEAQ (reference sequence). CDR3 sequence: CASSLVLNTEAFF. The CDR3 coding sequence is TGTGCCAGCAGCTTAGTCTTGAACACTGAAGCTTTCTTT.

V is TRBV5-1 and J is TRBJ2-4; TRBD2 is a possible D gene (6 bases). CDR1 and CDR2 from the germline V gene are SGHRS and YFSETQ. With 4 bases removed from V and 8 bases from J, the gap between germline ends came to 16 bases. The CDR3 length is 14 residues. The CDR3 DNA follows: TGCGCCAGCAGCCCACTGAACGGAGGGGACATTCAGTACTTC. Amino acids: CASSPLNGGDIQYF. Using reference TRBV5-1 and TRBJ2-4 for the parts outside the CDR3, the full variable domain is KAGVTQTPRYLIKTRGQQVTLSCSPISGHRSVSWYQQTPGQGLQFLFEYFSETQRNKGNFPGRFSGRQFSNSRSEMNVSTLELGDSALYLCASSPLNGGDIQYFGAGTRLSVL.

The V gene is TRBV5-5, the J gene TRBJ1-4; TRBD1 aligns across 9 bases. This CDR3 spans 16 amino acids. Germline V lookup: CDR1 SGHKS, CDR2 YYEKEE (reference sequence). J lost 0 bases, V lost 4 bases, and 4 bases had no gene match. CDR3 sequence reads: CASSRQGGSTNEKLFF. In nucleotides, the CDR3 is TGTGCCAGCAGCCGACAGGGGGGCTCAACTAATGAAAAACTGTTTTTT.

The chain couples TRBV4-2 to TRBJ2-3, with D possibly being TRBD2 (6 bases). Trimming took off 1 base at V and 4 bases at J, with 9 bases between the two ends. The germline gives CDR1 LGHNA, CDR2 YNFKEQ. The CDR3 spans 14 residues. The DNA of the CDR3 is TGTGCCAGCAGCCAAGGGGGAGGTCCAGATACGCAGTATTTT. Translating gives CASSQGGGPDTQYF.

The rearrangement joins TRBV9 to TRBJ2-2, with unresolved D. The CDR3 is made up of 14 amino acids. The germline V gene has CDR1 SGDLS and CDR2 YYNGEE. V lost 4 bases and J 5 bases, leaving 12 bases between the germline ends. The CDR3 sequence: CASSPTVETGELFF. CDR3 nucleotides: TGTGCCAGCAGCCCCACGGTGGAGACCGGGGAGCTGTTTTTT.

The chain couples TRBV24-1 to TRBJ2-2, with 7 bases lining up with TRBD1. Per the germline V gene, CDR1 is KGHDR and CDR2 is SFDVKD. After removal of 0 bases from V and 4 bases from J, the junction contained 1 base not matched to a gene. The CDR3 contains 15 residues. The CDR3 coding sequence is TGTGCCACCAGTGATTTGTACAGGGGCACCGGGGAGCTGTTTTTT. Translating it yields CATSDLYRGTGELFF.

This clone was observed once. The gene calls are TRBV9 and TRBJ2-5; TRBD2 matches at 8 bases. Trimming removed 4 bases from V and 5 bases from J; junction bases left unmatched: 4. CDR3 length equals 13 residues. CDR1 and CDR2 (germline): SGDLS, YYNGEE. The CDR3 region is CASSSGLEETQYF. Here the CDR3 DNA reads TGTGCCAGCAGCTCGGGACTAGAGGAGACCCAGTACTTC.

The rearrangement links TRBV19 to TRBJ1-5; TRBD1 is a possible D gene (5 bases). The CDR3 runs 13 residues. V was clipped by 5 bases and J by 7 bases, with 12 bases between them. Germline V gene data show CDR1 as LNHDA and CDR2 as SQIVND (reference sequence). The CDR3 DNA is TGTGCCAGTAGTGGTTTAGGGGCCCAGCCCCAGCATTTT. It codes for CASSGLGAQPQHF.

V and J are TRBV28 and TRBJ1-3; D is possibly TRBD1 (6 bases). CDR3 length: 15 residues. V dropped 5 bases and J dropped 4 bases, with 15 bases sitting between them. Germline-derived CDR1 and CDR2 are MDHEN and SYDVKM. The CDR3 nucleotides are TGTGCCAGCAGTCCCCAGGGGAGTAGGGGAAACACCATATATTTT. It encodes CASSPQGSRGNTIYF.

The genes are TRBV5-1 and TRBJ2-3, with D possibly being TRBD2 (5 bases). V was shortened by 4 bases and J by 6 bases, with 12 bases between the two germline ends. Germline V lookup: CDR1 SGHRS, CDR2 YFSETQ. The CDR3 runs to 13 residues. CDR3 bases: TGCGCCAGCAGCCAACCGAGGGCGGATACGCAGTATTTT. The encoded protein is CASSQPRADTQYF.

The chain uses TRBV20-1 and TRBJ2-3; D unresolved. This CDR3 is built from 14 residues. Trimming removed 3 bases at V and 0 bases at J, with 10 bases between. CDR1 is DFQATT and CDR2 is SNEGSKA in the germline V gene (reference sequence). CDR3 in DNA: TGCAGTGCTAGTCGCGACTCTAGCACAGATACGCAGTATTTT. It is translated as CSASRDSSTDTQYF.

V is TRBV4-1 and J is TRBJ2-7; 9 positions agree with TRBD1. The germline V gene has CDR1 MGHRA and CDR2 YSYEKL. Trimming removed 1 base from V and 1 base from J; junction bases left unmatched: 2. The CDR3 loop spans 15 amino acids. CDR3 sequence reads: CASSQGTGVSYEQYF. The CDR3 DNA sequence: TGCGCCAGCAGCCAAGGGACAGGGGTATCCTACGAGCAGTACTTC.

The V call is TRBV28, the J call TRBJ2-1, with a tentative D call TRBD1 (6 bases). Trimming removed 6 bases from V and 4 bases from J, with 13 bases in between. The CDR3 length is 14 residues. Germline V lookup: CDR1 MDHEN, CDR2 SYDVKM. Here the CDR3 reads CASSPARGYNEQFF. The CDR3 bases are TGTGCCAGCAGCCCCGCTAGGGGGTACAATGAGCAGTTCTTC.

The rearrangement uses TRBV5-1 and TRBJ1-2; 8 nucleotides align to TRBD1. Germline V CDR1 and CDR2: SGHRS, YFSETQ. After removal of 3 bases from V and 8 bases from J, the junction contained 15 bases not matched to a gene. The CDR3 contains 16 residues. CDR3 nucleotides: TGCGCCAGCAGCTCCAAACTCGGACAGGGAACGGGAGGCTACACCTTC. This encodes CASSSKLGQGTGGYTF.